Each of the 29 T cell receptor beta chains below was sequenced from the same sample in a study of T cells in localized non-small cell lung cancer (dated by TCRdb to 2020 to 2021). Preparation of the library involved the immunoSEQ multiplex PCR assay. Entries here come from immuneACCESS through TCRdb and include only in-frame sequences with V and J called. Some clones fail to appear in such tables; in the studies checked, an unresolved V gene covers under half of the shortfall, and the cause of the remainder is unknown. This sample lists about 26,000 clones; roughly 80% were detected once. Of the sample, roughly 4.3% is held by the ten largest clones. The material sequenced was peripheral blood, taken before any cancer treatment. The receptors come from a woman aged 35 to 69 with stage I lung adenocarcinoma.

The chain combines TRBV7-8 with TRBJ1-1; D might be TRBD1 (5 bases). The germline V and J ends were trimmed by 3 bases and 1 base, with 9 bases remaining between them. The CDR3 covers 14 residues. Germline V gene data show CDR1 as SGHVS and CDR2 as FQNEAQ. CDR3 coding DNA: TGTGCCAGCAGCTTTTCAGGGAGGAACACTGAAGCTTTCTTT. It codes for CASSFSGRNTEAFF.

This clone turned up a few times. The chain employs TRBV5-1 and TRBJ2-7; the match to TRBD1 covers 10 bases. The germline gives CDR1 SGHRS, CDR2 YFSETQ. V was pared by 5 bases and J by 5 bases, with 1 base of the junction left unmatched. The CDR3 is 12 amino acids. The CDR3 spells CASRGTGDEQYF. As DNA, the CDR3 is TGCGCCAGCAGAGGGACAGGGGACGAGCAGTACTTC.

The genes are TRBV11-3 and TRBJ2-5; D uncertain. Trimming left V 5 bases short and J 1 base short, with 23 bases between. From germline, CDR1 is SGHNT and CDR2 YENEEA. The length of the CDR3 is 18 residues. CDR3 amino acids: CASSPRSGGVSGQETQYF. The DNA for the CDR3 is TGTGCCAGCAGCCCCCGATCCGGTGGGGTTTCAGGCCAAGAGACCCAGTACTTC.

This clone has a handful of counts. This chain connects TRBV7-2 to TRBJ2-5; no clear D. This CDR3 has 12 residues. Germline-derived CDR1 and CDR2 are SGHTA and FQGNSA. V lost 5 bases to trimming and J lost 2 bases, with 6 bases between them. CDR3 sequence: CASSLGQETQYF. The CDR3 coding sequence is TGTGCCAGCAGCCTGGGACAAGAGACCCAGTACTTC.

About this clone itself: A junction end diverges from the germline sequence, so it may reflect a read error. The rearrangement uses TRBV9 and TRBJ1-2; D call uncertain. Germline lookup yields CDR1 SGDLS and CDR2 YYNGEE. CDR3 size: 15 residues. The CDR3 is CAGSVASELNYGYTF. The CDR3 region has the DNA TGTGCCGGCAGCGTAGCTTCGGAATTGAACTATGGCTACACCTTC. The full variable domain, rest sourced from reference TRBV9 and TRBJ1-2, is DSGVTQTPKHLITATGQRVTLRCSPRSGDLSVYWYQQSLDQGLQFLIQYYNGEERAKGNILERFSAQQFPDLHSELNLSSLELGDSALYFCAGSVASELNYGYTFGSGTRLTVV.

The CDR3 is CTSSPRSGPNTIYF. CDR3 nucleotides: TGCACCAGCAGCCCCAGAAGCGGACCAAACACCATATATTTT. The chain recombines TRBV1 with TRBJ1-3. TRBV1 is reported as a pseudogene. The CDR3 loop spans 14 amino acids.

The rearrangement links TRBV6-5 to TRBJ1-4; 7 bases match TRBD1. Germline values: CDR1 MNHEY, CDR2 SVGAGI. The V gene end was trimmed by 6 bases and the J gene end by 6 bases; junction bases not matched to a gene: 7. The CDR3 length is 14 residues. CDR3 protein: CASRRQGDHEKLFF. The CDR3 DNA follows: TGTGCCAGCAGGAGACAGGGAGACCATGAAAAACTGTTTTTT.

The V gene is TRBV5-1, the J gene TRBJ1-6; D is uncertain. The CDR3 totals 14 residues. Between the trimmed V and J ends, which lost 2 bases and 6 bases, there was a span of 9 bases. Germline V CDR1 and CDR2: SGHRS, YFSETQ. CDR3 nucleotide sequence: TGCGCCAGCAGCTTTGACTCGCTTAATTCACCCCTCCACTTT. Its protein is CASSFDSLNSPLHF.

Here the CDR3 reads CASNQGSAKNIQYF. Written as DNA, the CDR3 is TGTGCCAGCAACCAGGGGAGCGCCAAAAACATTCAGTACTTC. V is TRBV7-2 and J is TRBJ2-4; weak D call: TRBD1 (6 bases). Trimming removed 7 bases from V and 1 base from J, with 11 bases in between. CDR1 and CDR2 (germline): SGHTA, FQGNSA. This CDR3 is built from 14 residues.

The chain is built from TRBV6-5 and TRBJ2-1, with D possibly TRBD1 on 6 matching bases. Germline V lookup: CDR1 MNHEY, CDR2 SVGAGI. The V end was cut by 2 bases, the J end by 7 bases, with 18 bases between. This CDR3 is built from 16 residues. This CDR3 reads CASSYLRGTSENEQFF. DNA for the CDR3: TGTGCCAGCAGTTACCTAAGGGGGACGAGTGAAAATGAGCAGTTCTTC.

The CDR3 protein is CASSQDLASGGFSDTQYF. The CDR3 DNA reads TGCGCCAGCAGCCAAGATCTCGCTAGCGGGGGGTTTTCAGATACGCAGTATTTT. V and J are TRBV4-3 and TRBJ2-3, with 11 bases aligning to TRBD2. V gave up 0 bases and J gave up 4 bases; unmatched junction bases: 9. The CDR3 sequence is 18 residues long. CDR1 LGHNA and CDR2 YSLEER come from the germline V gene.

The rearrangement uses TRBV5-4 and TRBJ1-3; tentatively, D is TRBD1 (5 bases). Per the germline V gene, CDR1 is SGHNT and CDR2 is YYREEE (reference sequence). The length of the CDR3 is 14 residues. V lost 0 bases, J lost 3 bases, and 7 bases lay in between. The CDR3 sequence: CASSLVGDGNTIYF. The CDR3 DNA follows: TGTGCCAGCAGCTTGGTGGGGGATGGAAACACCATATATTTT.

DNA of the CDR3: TGTGCCAGTAGTATGAGGGACAGTAATAGCAATCAGCCCCAGCATTTT. This codes for CASSMRDSNSNQPQHF. The chain uses TRBV19 and TRBJ1-5; TRBD1 matches 7 bases. Germline V gives CDR1 LNHDA, CDR2 SQIVND (reference sequence). The CDR3 covers 16 residues. V lost 3 bases, J lost 0 bases, and 5 bases stayed unmatched.

The V gene is TRBV4-3, the J gene TRBJ2-4; D not resolved. CDR1 LGHNA and CDR2 YSLEER come from the germline V gene. Deletions cut 0 bases from V and 7 bases from J, with 7 bases between. This CDR3 comprises 13 residues. CDR3 DNA: TGCGCCAGCAGCCAAGATATCAGGAACATTCAGTACTTC. As protein: CASSQDIRNIQYF.

This clone was recorded only once. This chain uses TRBV11-2 with TRBJ2-3; maybe TRBD2 (7 bases). Looked up from germline, CDR1 is SGHAT and CDR2 is FQNNGV. This CDR3 has 15 residues. V was trimmed by 2 bases and J by 1 base, leaving 10 bases between them. CDR3 nucleotides: TGTGCCAGCAGCTTATGGGGGGGCCGCACAGATACGCAGTATTTT. It specifies CASSLWGGRTDTQYF.

The V call is TRBV5-4, the J call TRBJ1-1, with a tentative D call TRBD1 (5 bases). The V end was cut by 2 bases, the J end by 1 base, with 6 bases between. This CDR3 is 13 amino acids long. Germline V gives CDR1 SGHNT, CDR2 YYREEE (reference sequence). The CDR3 region is CASSFRGNTEAFF. In DNA, the CDR3 is TGTGCCAGCAGCTTTAGGGGGAACACTGAAGCTTTCTTT.

The chain couples TRBV30 to TRBJ2-1; the D gene is possibly TRBD2 (6 bases). CDR1 and CDR2 from the germline V gene are GTSNPN and SVGIG (reference sequence). Trimming left V 5 bases short and J 5 bases short, with 10 bases between. The CDR3 is 12 residues long. CDR3 nucleotides: TGTGCCTGGTGGGACTTAAACAATGAGCAGTTCTTC. Its protein product is CAWWDLNNEQFF.

The chain joins TRBV5-1 to TRBJ2-6; TRBD1 matches at 8 bases. The CDR3 extends over 16 amino acids. J lost 0 bases, V lost 4 bases, and 3 bases had no gene match. CDR1 is SGHRS and CDR2 is YFSETQ in the germline V gene. CDR3 residues: CASSGDRFSGANVLTF. The CDR3 region has the DNA TGCGCCAGCAGCGGGGACAGGTTCTCTGGGGCCAACGTCCTGACTTTC.

J is TRBJ2-2 and V is TRBV4-1, with 7 nucleotides matching TRBD1. With V trimmed by 4 bases and J by 2 bases, 4 bases remained unmatched. Germline CDR1 is MGHRA and CDR2 is YSYEKL. The CDR3 runs 15 residues. CDR3: CASSRDRANTGELFF. The CDR3 region has the DNA TGCGCCAGCAGCCGAGACAGGGCAAACACCGGGGAGCTGTTTTTT.

The chain recombines TRBV5-8 with TRBJ2-5; 8 nucleotides align to TRBD2. CDR3 length: 16 residues. CDR1 is SGHTS and CDR2 is YDEGEE in the germline V gene. V lost 4 bases and J lost 2; bases outside the gene matches: 10. Here the CDR3 reads CASSPRLRGGQETQYF. CDR3 DNA: TGTGCCAGCAGCCCCCGCCTCCGCGGGGGGCAAGAGACCCAGTACTTC.

The rearrangement uses TRBV5-6 and TRBJ1-2; D uncertain. The CDR3 runs to 14 residues. The V gene's germline CDR1 is SGHDT and CDR2 YYEEEE. V dropped 4 bases and J dropped 2 bases, with 12 bases sitting between them. The CDR3: CASSPLGPNYGYTF. The CDR3 bases are TGTGCCAGCAGCCCGTTAGGGCCCAACTATGGCTACACCTTC. Combining the CDR3 with reference TRBV5-6 and TRBJ1-2 gives the whole variable domain DAGVTQSPTHLIKTRGQQVTLRCSPKSGHDTVSWYQQALGQGPQFIFQYYEEEERQRGNFPDRFSGHQFPNYSSELNVNALLLGDSALYLCASSPLGPNYGYTFGSGTRLTVV.

The chain recombines TRBV7-8 with TRBJ2-1, with TRBD2 matching over 13 bases. Losses at the gene ends were 5 bases for V and 0 bases for J; bases not matched to a gene: 7. This CDR3 comprises 18 residues. CDR1 and CDR2 from the germline V gene are SGHVS and FQNEAQ. The CDR3 nucleotides read TGTGCCAGCAGCCCCCGACTAGCGGGGGGCCTCTCCTACAATGAGCAGTTCTTC. This translates into CASSPRLAGGLSYNEQFF.

This chain connects TRBV4-1 to TRBJ1-2, with TRBD1 matching over 7 bases. J gave up 8 bases and V 3 bases, and 12 bases lay outside the gene matches. Germline lookup yields CDR1 MGHRA and CDR2 YSYEKL. This CDR3 contains 15 residues. CDR3 coding DNA: TGCGCCAGCAGCCAGGGACAGCCATCCCAGGAGGGCTACACCTTC. It codes for CASSQGQPSQEGYTF.

This chain joins TRBV6-6 and TRBJ1-2, with D perhaps matching TRBD1 (5 bases). V was clipped by 5 bases and J by 8 bases, with 15 bases between them. Germline V gene lookup returns CDR1 MNHNY and CDR2 SVGAGI (reference sequence). The CDR3 spans 13 residues. This CDR3 reads CASSPHQGGGYTF. The CDR3 nucleotides read TGTGCCAGCAGTCCCCACCAGGGCGGGGGCTACACCTTC.

The chain combines TRBV4-1 with TRBJ1-1; 9 nucleotides agree with TRBD1. This CDR3 is 16 amino acids long. Germline assignment: CDR1 MGHRA and CDR2 YSYEKL. V was pared by 1 base and J by 1 base, with 4 bases of the junction left unmatched. CDR3 region: CASSQGGQGSNTEAFF. DNA for the CDR3: TGCGCCAGCAGCCAAGGGGGACAGGGATCGAACACTGAAGCTTTCTTT.

V is TRBV11-3 and J is TRBJ2-1, with 7 bases fitting TRBD2. CDR3 length: 14 residues. Losses at the gene ends were 3 bases for V and 7 bases for J; bases not matched to a gene: 6. Germline CDR1 SGHNT, CDR2 YENEEA. This CDR3 reads CASSFSGGLNEQFF. The CDR3 DNA is TGTGCCAGCAGCTTTTCGGGGGGTCTAAATGAGCAGTTCTTC.

The chain recombines TRBV4-1 with TRBJ1-1; 7 positions match TRBD1. Germline values: CDR1 MGHRA, CDR2 YSYEKL. This CDR3 contains 15 residues. V dropped 1 base and J dropped 10; count of bases not matched to a gene: 12. CDR3 nucleotides: TGCGCCAGCAGCCAAGTTGAGACAGGGTACTTTGGAGCTTTCTTT. Its protein product is CASSQVETGYFGAFF.

The CDR3, as DNA: TGTGCCAGCAGCGTGGGACTAGCCTCAGATACGCAGTATTTT. Translating gives CASSVGLASDTQYF. The rearrangement links TRBV9 to TRBJ2-3; 9 bases agree with TRBD2. The V segment lost 2 bases and the J segment 4 bases; nucleotides outside the gene matches: 2. Looked up from germline, CDR1 is SGDLS and CDR2 is YYNGEE. This CDR3 region has 14 residues.

The rearrangement uses TRBV19 and TRBJ1-6; 8 nucleotides agree with TRBD1. V trimming: 5 bases; J trimming: 3 bases; junction bases outside the gene matches: 9. This CDR3 region has 17 residues. CDR1 and CDR2 (germline): LNHDA, SQIVND (reference sequence). The CDR3 is CASSSGQGTYYNSPLHF. The CDR3 DNA sequence: TGTGCCAGTAGTTCCGGACAGGGAACCTACTATAATTCACCCCTCCACTTT.